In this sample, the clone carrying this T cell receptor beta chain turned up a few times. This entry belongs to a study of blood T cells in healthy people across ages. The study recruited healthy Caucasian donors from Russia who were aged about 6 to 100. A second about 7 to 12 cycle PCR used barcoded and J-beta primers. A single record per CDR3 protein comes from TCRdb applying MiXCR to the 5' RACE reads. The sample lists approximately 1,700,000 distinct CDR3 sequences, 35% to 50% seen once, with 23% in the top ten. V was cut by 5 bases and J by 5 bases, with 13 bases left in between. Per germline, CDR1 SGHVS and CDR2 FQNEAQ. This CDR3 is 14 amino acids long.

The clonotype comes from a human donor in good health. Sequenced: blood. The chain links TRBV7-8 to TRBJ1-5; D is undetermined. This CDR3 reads CASSHGPRDQPQHF. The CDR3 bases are TGTGCCAGCAGCCACGGGCCGAGGGATCAGCCCCAGCATTTT. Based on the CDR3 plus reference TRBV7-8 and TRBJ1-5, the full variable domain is GAGVSQSPRYKVAKRGQDVALRCDPISGHVSLFWYQQALGQGPEFLTYFQNEAQLDKSGLPSDRFFAERPEGSVSTLKIQRTQQEDSAVYLCASSHGPRDQPQHFGDGTRLSIL.